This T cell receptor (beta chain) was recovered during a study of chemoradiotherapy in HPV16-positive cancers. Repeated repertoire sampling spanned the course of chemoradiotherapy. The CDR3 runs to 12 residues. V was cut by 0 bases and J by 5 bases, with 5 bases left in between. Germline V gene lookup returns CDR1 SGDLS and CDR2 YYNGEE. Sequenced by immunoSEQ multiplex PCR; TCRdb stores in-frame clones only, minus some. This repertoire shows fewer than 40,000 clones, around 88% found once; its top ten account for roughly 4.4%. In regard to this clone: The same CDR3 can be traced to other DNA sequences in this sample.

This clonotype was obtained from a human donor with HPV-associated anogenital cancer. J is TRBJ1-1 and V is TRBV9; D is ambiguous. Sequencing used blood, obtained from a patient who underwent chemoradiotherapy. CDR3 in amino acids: CASSVGRTEAFF. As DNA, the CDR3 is TGTGCCAGCAGCGTAGGTCGGACTGAAGCTTTCTTT.